This T cell receptor (beta chain) was sequenced during a study of cytotoxic CD8 clonotypes in ibrutinib-treated CLL. TCRdb keeps only in-frame clones here, not all; method: immunoSEQ multiplex PCR. The sample consists of around 250,000 clones, under 80% of them appearing once. CDR1 and CDR2 from the germline V gene are LNHDA and SQIVND (reference sequence). The ends were cut back, 1 base at V and 3 bases at J, with 13 bases in the middle. There are 15 residues in the CDR3. The TCR originated in a human donor with chronic lymphocytic leukemia. The chain recombines TRBV19 with TRBJ2-7; D might be TRBD2 (5 bases). This material consisted of PBMCs, taken after 24 months of ibrutinib treatment. CDR3 nucleotide sequence: TGTGCCAGTAGTATAGCAACCGGGATCCTCTACGAGCAGTACTTC. Residues: CASSIATGILYEQYF.